The rows below give T cell receptor beta chains drawn from one sample of a study of T cell responses to AZD1222 COVID-19 vaccine. Generated by immunoSEQ multiplex PCR, the TCRdb table keeps only in-frame clones and is missing some. The repertoire holds roughly 110,000 clones, with under 90% as singletons. The sample here was peripheral blood, taken on day 0 of AZD1222 vaccination. Source of these receptors: an adult in good health. Each CDR3 is given with its conserved first and last residue. Each record gives: CDR3 protein, CDR3 DNA, J gene, V gene, D gene, clone size. A D gene is named only where the DNA matches it firmly. The size field is filled for only some rows; it gives once, few, many or a size class.

cdr3_aa: CASSQDRANEKLFF
cdr3_nt: TGTGCCAGCAGCCAAGACCGGGCTAATGAAAAACTGTTTTTT
j_call: TRBJ1-4
v_call: TRBV3-1/TRBV3-2
d_call: -
clone_size: -

cdr3_aa: CASSLVHRSTDTQYF
cdr3_nt: TGTGCCAGCAGTTTGGTGCACAGAAGCACAGATACGCAGTATTTT
j_call: TRBJ2-3
v_call: TRBV27
d_call: -
clone_size: -

cdr3_aa: CASSPLGPYGYTF
cdr3_nt: TGTGCCAGCAGCCCCTTGGGCCCGTATGGCTACACCTTC
j_call: TRBJ1-2
v_call: TRBV7-2
d_call: -
clone_size: -

cdr3_aa: CASSVRTSAKNIQYF
cdr3_nt: TGCGCCAGCAGCGTTAGGACATCAGCCAAAAACATTCAGTACTTC
j_call: TRBJ2-4
v_call: TRBV10-1
d_call: -
clone_size: -

cdr3_aa: CSASNELVNEQFF
cdr3_nt: TGCAGTGCTAGTAATGAACTAGTAAATGAGCAGTTCTTC
j_call: TRBJ2-1
v_call: TRBV20-1
d_call: -
clone_size: -

cdr3_aa: CATSAPGTPGGNEQFF
cdr3_nt: TGTGCCACCAGTGCCCCCGGGACTCCTGGGGGCAATGAGCAGTTCTTC
j_call: TRBJ2-1
v_call: TRBV24-1
d_call: -
clone_size: once

cdr3_aa: CASSPDRGANSPLHF
cdr3_nt: TGCGCCAGCAGCCCCGACAGGGGGGCCAATTCACCCCTCCACTTT
j_call: TRBJ1-6
v_call: TRBV5-1
d_call: TRBD1
clone_size: -

cdr3_aa: CASTETGTGANQPQHF
cdr3_nt: TGTGCCAGCACCGAAACCGGGACAGGGGCCAATCAGCCCCAGCATTTT
j_call: TRBJ1-5
v_call: TRBV28
d_call: TRBD1
clone_size: -

cdr3_aa: CASRYGGGTEAFF
cdr3_nt: TGTGCCAGCAGATACGGTGGTGGCACTGAAGCTTTCTTT
j_call: TRBJ1-1
v_call: TRBV7-2
d_call: -
clone_size: -

cdr3_aa: CASRGQGVGELFF
cdr3_nt: TGTGCCAGTAGAGGCCAGGGCGTCGGGGAGCTGTTTTTT
j_call: TRBJ2-2
v_call: TRBV19
d_call: -
clone_size: -

cdr3_aa: CSALEREAYNEQFF
cdr3_nt: TGCAGCGCCCTCGAGCGGGAGGCTTACAATGAGCAGTTCTTC
j_call: TRBJ2-1
v_call: TRBV29-1
d_call: TRBD2
clone_size: -

cdr3_aa: CAGTGTVNTEAFF
cdr3_nt: TGTGCCGGGACCGGGACGGTGAACACTGAAGCTTTCTTT
j_call: TRBJ1-1
v_call: TRBV6-6
d_call: -
clone_size: once

cdr3_aa: CASSIDRGKVQPQHF
cdr3_nt: TGTGCCAGTAGTATTGACAGGGGGAAAGTGCAGCCCCAGCATTTT
j_call: TRBJ1-5
v_call: TRBV19
d_call: TRBD1
clone_size: -

cdr3_aa: CASSQGQDPYNEQFF
cdr3_nt: TGTGCCAGCAGCCAGGGACAGGACCCCTACAATGAGCAGTTCTTC
j_call: TRBJ2-1
v_call: TRBV5-4
d_call: TRBD1
clone_size: -

cdr3_aa: CASSSNSNEQFF
cdr3_nt: TGCGCCAGCAGCTCTAACAGCAATGAGCAGTTCTTC
j_call: TRBJ2-1
v_call: TRBV5-1
d_call: -
clone_size: -

cdr3_aa: CASSLLGSNYGYTF
cdr3_nt: TGTGCCAGCAGCTTGCTAGGCAGCAACTATGGCTACACCTTC
j_call: TRBJ1-2
v_call: TRBV11-2
d_call: -
clone_size: -

cdr3_aa: CASSPTLGANVLTF
cdr3_nt: TGTGCCAGCTCACCCACTCTTGGGGCCAACGTCCTGACTTTC
j_call: TRBJ2-6
v_call: TRBV18
d_call: -
clone_size: -

cdr3_aa: CASSVADLGGFSGNTIYF
cdr3_nt: TGTGCCAGCAGCGTAGCTGATTTAGGGGGATTCTCTGGAAACACCATATATTTT
j_call: TRBJ1-3
v_call: TRBV9
d_call: -
clone_size: -

cdr3_aa: CSVRGDGANVLTF
cdr3_nt: TGCAGCGTGCGGGGGGACGGGGCCAACGTCCTGACTTTC
j_call: TRBJ2-6
v_call: TRBV29-1
d_call: TRBD2
clone_size: -

cdr3_aa: CASSPSTSGSTLFF
cdr3_nt: TGCGCCAGCAGCCCGTCGACTAGCGGGAGTACGCTGTTCTTC
j_call: TRBJ2-1
v_call: TRBV5-1
d_call: TRBD2
clone_size: -

cdr3_aa: CSARNDEQFF
cdr3_nt: TGCAGTGCTAGAAACGATGAGCAGTTCTTC
j_call: TRBJ2-1
v_call: TRBV20-1
d_call: -
clone_size: -

cdr3_aa: CSAGQNTEAFF
cdr3_nt: TGCAGTGCAGGACAGAACACTGAAGCTTTCTTT
j_call: TRBJ1-1
v_call: TRBV20-1
d_call: -
clone_size: few

cdr3_aa: CASSIRYRGSHEQYF
cdr3_nt: TGTGCCAGTAGTATAAGATACAGGGGGTCTCACGAGCAGTACTTC
j_call: TRBJ2-7
v_call: TRBV19
d_call: TRBD1
clone_size: few

cdr3_aa: CASSSGQHYGYTF
cdr3_nt: TGCGCCAGCAGCTCGGGACAGCACTATGGCTACACCTTC
j_call: TRBJ1-2
v_call: TRBV5-1
d_call: TRBD1
clone_size: -

cdr3_aa: CSVPTGFLSNQPQHF
cdr3_nt: TGCAGCGTACCGACAGGGTTTTTGAGCAATCAGCCCCAGCATTTT
j_call: TRBJ1-5
v_call: TRBV29-1
d_call: TRBD1
clone_size: once

cdr3_aa: CASSSRTSGAAEYF
cdr3_nt: TGCGCCAGCAGCTCCCGGACTAGCGGGGCCGCAGAGTACTTC
j_call: TRBJ2-7
v_call: TRBV5-1
d_call: TRBD2
clone_size: once

cdr3_aa: CASSYWAGNTEAFF
cdr3_nt: TGTGCCAGCAGTTACTGGGCGGGAAACACTGAAGCTTTCTTT
j_call: TRBJ1-1
v_call: TRBV6-5
d_call: -
clone_size: -

cdr3_aa: CASSSQTGLTNEKLFF
cdr3_nt: TGTGCCAGCAGCTCCCAAACAGGGTTAACTAATGAAAAACTGTTTTTT
j_call: TRBJ1-4
v_call: TRBV7-8
d_call: -
clone_size: few

cdr3_aa: CASSSYLGGADTEAFF
cdr3_nt: TGTGCCAGCAGCTCTTACCTTGGAGGGGCTGATACTGAAGCTTTCTTT
j_call: TRBJ1-1
v_call: TRBV12-1
d_call: -
clone_size: -

cdr3_aa: CASSLGTGGTEAFF
cdr3_nt: TGTGCCAGCTCACTAGGGACAGGCGGAACTGAAGCTTTCTTT
j_call: TRBJ1-1
v_call: TRBV18
d_call: TRBD1
clone_size: -

cdr3_aa: CATSDWPQGDTQYF
cdr3_nt: TGTGCCACCAGTGATTGGCCTCAGGGAGATACGCAGTATTTT
j_call: TRBJ2-3
v_call: TRBV24-1
d_call: -
clone_size: -

cdr3_aa: CASSLSRDRKTERGYTF
cdr3_nt: TGTGCCAGCAGCCTGAGCCGGGACAGAAAAACCGAGCGGGGCTACACCTTC
j_call: TRBJ1-2
v_call: TRBV9
d_call: TRBD1
clone_size: once

cdr3_aa: CASSLQGADYGYTF
cdr3_nt: TGTGCCAGCAGCTTACAGGGGGCGGACTATGGCTACACCTTC
j_call: TRBJ1-2
v_call: TRBV6-5
d_call: TRBD1
clone_size: -

cdr3_aa: CASSLAGHPNTEAFF
cdr3_nt: TGCGCCAGCAGCTTGGCGGGACACCCGAACACTGAAGCTTTCTTT
j_call: TRBJ1-1
v_call: TRBV5-1
d_call: -
clone_size: -

cdr3_aa: CASSLQGAMPFF
cdr3_nt: TGTGCCAGCAGCTTACAGGGGGCGATGCCTTTCTTT
j_call: TRBJ1-1
v_call: TRBV5-6
d_call: TRBD1
clone_size: -

cdr3_aa: CASSQALAGASEQYF
cdr3_nt: TGTGCCAGCAGCCAGGCGTTAGCGGGAGCCTCCGAGCAGTACTTC
j_call: TRBJ2-7
v_call: TRBV3-1/TRBV3-2
d_call: TRBD2
clone_size: -

cdr3_aa: CAINGQGDTEAFF
cdr3_nt: TGTGCCATCAATGGTCAGGGAGACACTGAAGCTTTCTTT
j_call: TRBJ1-1
v_call: TRBV10-3
d_call: -
clone_size: -

cdr3_aa: CASSPGRYGYTF
cdr3_nt: TGTGCCAGCAGCCCGGGGAGATATGGCTACACCTTC
j_call: TRBJ1-2
v_call: TRBV5-8
d_call: -
clone_size: -

cdr3_aa: CASTKTGTGDEQYF
cdr3_nt: TGCGCCAGCACCAAAACCGGGACAGGGGACGAGCAGTACTTC
j_call: TRBJ2-7
v_call: TRBV5-1
d_call: TRBD1
clone_size: -

cdr3_aa: CASRLGQLNTEAFF
cdr3_nt: TGCGCCAGCAGGTTGGGACAGCTTAACACTGAAGCTTTCTTT
j_call: TRBJ1-1
v_call: TRBV4-1
d_call: TRBD1
clone_size: -

cdr3_aa: CSASLGDTEAFF
cdr3_nt: TGCAGTGCTAGTCTAGGGGACACTGAAGCTTTCTTT
j_call: TRBJ1-1
v_call: TRBV20-1
d_call: -
clone_size: -

cdr3_aa: CASRYRVGEYEQYF
cdr3_nt: TGTGCCAGCAGGTACAGGGTCGGCGAATACGAGCAGTACTTC
j_call: TRBJ2-7
v_call: TRBV2
d_call: -
clone_size: -

cdr3_aa: CASSLAWSGLTEAFF
cdr3_nt: TGTGCCAGCAGCTTAGCGTGGTCAGGGCTCACTGAAGCTTTCTTT
j_call: TRBJ1-1
v_call: TRBV7-2
d_call: -
clone_size: -

cdr3_aa: CASSPPPHQHYEQYF
cdr3_nt: TGTGCCAGCAGCCCCCCACCCCACCAGCACTACGAGCAGTACTTC
j_call: TRBJ2-7
v_call: TRBV27
d_call: -
clone_size: -

cdr3_aa: CATSEPSGRVTGELFF
cdr3_nt: TGTGCCACCAGTGAACCTAGCGGGAGGGTCACCGGGGAGCTGTTTTTT
j_call: TRBJ2-2
v_call: TRBV24-1
d_call: TRBD2
clone_size: -

cdr3_aa: CASSLGDRSLNYEQYF
cdr3_nt: TGCGCCAGCAGCTTAGGAGACAGGTCCTTAAACTACGAGCAGTACTTC
j_call: TRBJ2-7
v_call: TRBV5-1
d_call: -
clone_size: -

cdr3_aa: CASSLAESSYEQYF
cdr3_nt: TGTGCCAGCAGCTTAGCCGAAAGCTCCTACGAGCAGTACTTC
j_call: TRBJ2-7
v_call: TRBV7-8
d_call: -
clone_size: -

cdr3_aa: CASSHPQGRETQYF
cdr3_nt: TGTGCCAGCAGCCATCCACAGGGAAGAGAGACCCAGTACTTC
j_call: TRBJ2-5
v_call: TRBV16
d_call: -
clone_size: -

cdr3_aa: CATQEAGYGYTF
cdr3_nt: TGTGCCACTCAGGAGGCGGGCTATGGCTACACCTTC
j_call: TRBJ1-2
v_call: TRBV28
d_call: -
clone_size: -

cdr3_aa: CASSPRTGENIQYF
cdr3_nt: TGTGCCAGCAGCCCTCGGACAGGGGAAAACATTCAGTACTTC
j_call: TRBJ2-4
v_call: TRBV9
d_call: TRBD1
clone_size: -

cdr3_aa: CAITASGSYEQYF
cdr3_nt: TGTGCCATCACCGCATCGGGCTCGTACGAGCAGTACTTC
j_call: TRBJ2-7
v_call: TRBV10-3
d_call: -
clone_size: once

cdr3_aa: CASSHGQGPYGYTF
cdr3_nt: TGTGCCAGCAGCCACGGACAAGGTCCCTATGGCTACACCTTC
j_call: TRBJ1-2
v_call: TRBV14
d_call: -
clone_size: -

cdr3_aa: CSATGEAAFF
cdr3_nt: TGCAGTGCAACTGGCGAGGCGGCTTTCTTT
j_call: TRBJ1-1
v_call: TRBV20-1
d_call: -
clone_size: -

cdr3_aa: CASSQAGRSEAFF
cdr3_nt: TGTGCCAGCAGTCAAGCAGGGAGATCAGAAGCTTTCTTT
j_call: TRBJ1-1
v_call: TRBV6-1
d_call: -
clone_size: -

cdr3_aa: CASSPTSGPYGYTF
cdr3_nt: TGTGCCAGCAGCCCTACTTCTGGTCCTTATGGCTACACCTTC
j_call: TRBJ1-2
v_call: TRBV7-2
d_call: -
clone_size: -

cdr3_aa: CASSDWREAFF
cdr3_nt: TGTGCCAGCAGTGATTGGCGTGAAGCTTTCTTT
j_call: TRBJ1-1
v_call: TRBV6-1
d_call: -
clone_size: -

cdr3_aa: CASSELGGASPLHF
cdr3_nt: TGTGCCAGCAGTGAATTGGGGGGCGCTTCACCCCTCCACTTT
j_call: TRBJ1-6
v_call: TRBV2
d_call: -
clone_size: few

cdr3_aa: CASSAQDQGWTDTQYF
cdr3_nt: TGTGCCAGCAGTGCCCAGGACCAGGGCTGGACAGATACGCAGTATTTT
j_call: TRBJ2-3
v_call: TRBV25-1
d_call: -
clone_size: -